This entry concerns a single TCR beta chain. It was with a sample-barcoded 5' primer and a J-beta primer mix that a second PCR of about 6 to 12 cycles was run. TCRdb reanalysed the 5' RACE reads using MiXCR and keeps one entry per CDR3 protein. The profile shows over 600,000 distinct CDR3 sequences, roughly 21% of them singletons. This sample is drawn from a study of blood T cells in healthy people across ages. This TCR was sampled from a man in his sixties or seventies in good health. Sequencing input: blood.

CDR3 loop: CASSHNRLAGLETQYF. In DNA form, the CDR3 reads TGTGCCAGCAGCCATAACCGACTAGCGGGACTGGAGACCCAGTACTTC. The rearrangement uses TRBV14 and TRBJ2-5; 11 bases map to TRBD2. This CDR3 spans 16 amino acids. The germline CDR1 and CDR2 sequences are SGHDN and FVKESK. V trimming: 3 bases; J trimming: 5 bases; junction bases outside the gene matches: 8.